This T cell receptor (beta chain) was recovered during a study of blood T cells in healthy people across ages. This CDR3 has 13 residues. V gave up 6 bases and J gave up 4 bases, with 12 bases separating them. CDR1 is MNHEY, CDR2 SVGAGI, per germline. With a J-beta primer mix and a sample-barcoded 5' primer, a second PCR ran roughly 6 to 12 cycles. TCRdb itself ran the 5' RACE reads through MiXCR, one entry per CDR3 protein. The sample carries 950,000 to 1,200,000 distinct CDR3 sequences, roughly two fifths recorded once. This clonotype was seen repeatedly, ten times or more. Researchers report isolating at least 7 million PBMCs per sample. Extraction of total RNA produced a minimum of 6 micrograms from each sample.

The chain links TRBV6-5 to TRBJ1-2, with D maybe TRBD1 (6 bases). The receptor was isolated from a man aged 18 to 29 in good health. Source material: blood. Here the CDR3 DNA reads TGTGCCAGCAGACCCACAGGGACCTATGGCTACACCTTC. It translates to CASRPTGTYGYTF.